This T cell receptor (beta chain) was found in a study of cytomegalovirus exposure and HLA in healthy donors. General study points: Per published accounts, TCR beta sequences correctly predicted the HLA-A and HLA-B alleles of most subjects.

The CDR3 extends over 15 amino acids. Trimming cost V 6 bases and J 0 bases, with 16 bases left between them. Germline V gives CDR1 SQVTM, CDR2 ANQGSEA. With 60 Vbeta and 13 Jbeta primers, the PCR was carried out. The assay was immunoSEQ multiplex PCR, and TCRdb's table has in-frame clones only and misses some. Of under 200,000 clones in the sample, less than 80% are singletons; the top ten hold 0.69%. As regards this clone: The antigen is unknown.

This rearrangement joins TRBV29-1 to TRBJ2-3; D is possibly TRBD2 (6 bases). Sequencing input: PBMCs. This sequence originates from a woman aged 40 to 55 in good health and CMV-seronegative. CDR3 protein: CSVYGRRGSTDTQYF. Here the CDR3 DNA reads TGCAGCGTGTACGGACGGCGGGGTAGCACAGATACGCAGTATTTT.